This T cell receptor (beta chain) derives from a study of cytomegalovirus exposure and HLA in healthy donors. PCR used 60 Vbeta primers and 13 Jbeta primers. Sequenced by immunoSEQ multiplex PCR; TCRdb stores in-frame clones only, minus some. The sample includes 170,000 or so clones, around 78% of them seen just once. The sample holds one count of this clone. The CDR3 runs to 15 residues. The germline V gene encodes CDR1 MNHNY and CDR2 SVGAGI (reference sequence). V was pared by 5 bases and J by 4 bases, with 17 bases between. What was sequenced was PBMCs. The chain links TRBV6-6 to TRBJ1-2; TRBD1 is a possible D gene (6 bases). This sequence originates from a woman between 45 and 65 years old in good health and CMV-seropositive. CDR3 sequence (DNA): TGTGCCAGCAGTCATCGAAGTTTGGGGGCCTATGGCTACACCTTC. Amino acids: CASSHRSLGAYGYTF.